The rows below give T cell receptor beta chains drawn from one sample of a study of response to subunit inactivated influenza vaccine. One entry per CDR3 protein results from TCRdb running MiXCR on the RT-PCR reads. The sample has around 480,000 distinct CDR3 sequences; about 15% are singletons. Sequencing was performed on CD4+ T cells sorted from PBMCs, taken roughly 24 months after vaccination. These receptors were collected from a man between 50 and 69 years old who received an inactivated influenza vaccine. The CDR3 runs from the conserved cysteine through the conserved F or W. The order of the fields is D gene, V gene, J gene, clone size, CDR3 protein, CDR3 DNA. A D gene is named only where the DNA matches it firmly. Size tells how often a clone was seen (once, few, many) or the class of an expanded clone, and some rows leave it out.

TRBD2,TRBV7-2,TRBJ2-7,few,CASSLSGTSASYEQYF,TGTGCCAGCAGCTTATCCGGGACTAGCGCGTCCTACGAGCAGTACTTC
-,TRBV7-9,TRBJ1-2,-,CASRRRDGYTF,TGTGCCAGCCGACGCAGGGATGGCTACACCTTC
-,TRBV3-1,TRBJ2-1,few,CASSQGASSYNEQFF,TGTGCCAGCAGCCAAGGGGCGAGCTCCTACAATGAGCAGTTCTTC
TRBD2,TRBV6-5,TRBJ2-1,few,CASSVLAGGPYEQFF,TGTGCCAGCAGTGTACTAGCGGGAGGGCCCTATGAGCAGTTCTTC
-,TRBV10-3,TRBJ2-6,many,CASRVAGANVLTF,TGTGCCAGTAGGGTAGCTGGGGCCAACGTCCTGACTTTC
-,TRBV7-9,TRBJ2-1,many,CASSLEGLRIEQFF,TGTGCCAGCAGCTTAGAAGGACTCAGGATTGAGCAGTTCTTC
TRBD2,TRBV6-2/TRBV6-3,TRBJ2-1,-,CASSLQGGAEFNEQFF,TGTGCCAGCAGCCTCCAGGGAGGGGCTGAGTTCAATGAGCAGTTCTTC
-,TRBV5-1,TRBJ2-7,-,CASSLASTSSYEQYF,TGCGCCAGCAGCTTGGCCAGCACGAGCTCCTACGAGCAGTACTTC
TRBD1,TRBV20-1,TRBJ2-1,-,CSARRTGQYNEQFF,TGCAGTGCTAGAAGGACAGGGCAATACAATGAGCAGTTCTTC
-,TRBV2,TRBJ1-2,few,CASRAGRSGYTF,TGTGCCAGCAGGGCCGGACGAAGTGGCTACACCTTC
-,TRBV3-1,TRBJ2-1,few,CASSTRPNNEQFF,TGTGCCAGCAGCACCCGACCCAACAATGAGCAGTTCTTC
TRBD2,TRBV9,TRBJ2-1,many,CASSPLTSGEYNEQFF,TGTGCCAGCAGCCCGTTAACTAGCGGGGAATACAATGAGCAGTTCTTC
-,TRBV28,TRBJ2-7,-,CASSPGVYSYEQYF,TGTGCCAGCAGCCCAGGGGTCTACTCCTACGAGCAGTACTTC
TRBD1,TRBV12-3/TRBV12-4,TRBJ2-7,-,CASRTGASSYEQYF,TGTGCCAGCAGGACAGGGGCCAGCTCCTACGAGCAGTACTTC
TRBD1,TRBV24-1,TRBJ1-2,-,CATSDPGQGTPYGYTF,TGTGCCACCAGTGACCCCGGACAGGGCACGCCCTATGGCTACACCTTC
-,TRBV5-1,TRBJ2-7,-,CASSFSDSYEQYF,TGCGCCAGCAGCTTTTCGGATTCCTACGAGCAGTACTTC
-,TRBV12-3/TRBV12-4,TRBJ2-5,-,CASTQRRGETQYF,TGTGCCAGCACCCAAAGACGGGGCGAGACCCAGTACTTC
-,TRBV6-2/TRBV6-3,TRBJ2-1,few,CASSSSTGSAYNEQFF,-
TRBD1,TRBV6-5,TRBJ2-3,few,CASSYSGTGGEGAQYF,TGTGCCAGCAGTTACTCGGGGACAGGGGGAGAAGGGGCGCAGTATTTT
TRBD2,TRBV28,TRBJ2-7,few,CASSFRVAGSYYEQYF,TGTGCCAGCAGTTTCCGAGTAGCGGGCAGTTACTACGAGCAGTACTTC
-,TRBV6-2/TRBV6-3,TRBJ1-3,-,CASRQQGIYGNTIYF,TGTGCCAGCAGACAACAGGGAATTTACGGAAACACCATATATTTT
-,TRBV20-1,TRBJ2-5,few,CSAPPARRTQETQYF,TGCAGTGCCCCCCCCGCCCGCCGAACCCAAGAGACCCAGTACTTC
-,TRBV28,TRBJ2-6,few,CASVGSGSGANVLTF,TGTGCCAGCGTGGGTTCCGGGTCGGGGGCCAACGTCCTGACTTTC
-,TRBV7-9,TRBJ1-5,many,CASSRGGRRGQPQHF,TGTGCCAGCAGCCGCGGAGGGCGGCGGGGTCAGCCCCAGCATTTT
TRBD2,TRBV20-1,TRBJ2-7,few,CSARHLSGGRENYEQYF,TGCAGTGCTAGGCATCTCTCCGGCGGGAGGGAAAACTACGAGCAGTACTTC
-,TRBV10-3,TRBJ1-4,few,CAIRAATNEKLFF,TGTGCCATCCGGGCCGCAACTAATGAAAAACTGTTTTTT
-,TRBV6-5,TRBJ1-4,-,CASSYRALQEKLFF,TGTGCCAGCAGTTACCGGGCCCTGCAGGAAAAACTGTTTTTT
TRBD1,TRBV4-3,TRBJ2-7,few,CASSQKPTGRQGSNEQYF,TGCGCCAGCAGCCAAAAACCTACCGGCAGACAGGGTTCCAACGAGCAGTACTTC
TRBD1,TRBV20-1,TRBJ2-3,few,CSASQGAITDTQYF,TGCAGTGCTTCCCAGGGGGCGATAACAGATACGCAGTATTTT
-,TRBV5-1,TRBJ2-3,-,CASSLVQLSTDTQYF,TGCGCCAGCAGCTTGGTGCAGTTAAGCACAGATACGCAGTATTTT
-,TRBV7-8,TRBJ2-3,few,CASSPRLRTDTQYF,TGTGCCAGCAGCCCACGACTCCGCACAGATACGCAGTATTTT
TRBD2,TRBV9,TRBJ2-1,-,CASSVLAGGTYNEQFF,TGTGCCAGCAGCGTTCTAGCGGGAGGCACCTACAATGAGCAGTTCTTC
-,TRBV12-3/TRBV12-4,TRBJ2-7,many,CASSLGEAVYYEQYF,TGTGCCAGCTCCCTGGGCGAAGCGGTTTACTACGAGCAGTACTTC
-,TRBV10-3,TRBJ2-7,-,CAISEGDSYDRSYEQYF,TGTGCCATCAGTGAGGGGGACTCGTACGATAGATCCTACGAGCAGTACTTC
TRBD1,TRBV7-8,TRBJ2-5,-,CASSPWDRGGETQYF,TGTGCCAGCAGCCCCTGGGACAGGGGGGGAGAGACCCAGTACTTC
TRBD2,TRBV27,TRBJ2-3,-,CASSSATSGSTDTQYF,TGTGCCAGCAGTTCCGCGACTAGCGGGAGCACAGATACGCAGTATTTT
TRBD2,TRBV12-3/TRBV12-4,TRBJ2-7,-,CASSPTSAEQYF,TGTGCCAGCAGCCCAACTAGCGCCGAGCAGTACTTC
-,TRBV5-1,TRBJ2-7,few,CASSYPRTDDEQYF,TGCGCCAGCAGCTATCCCCGGACAGACGACGAGCAGTACTTC
-,TRBV20-1,TRBJ2-3,few,CSARRRMTDTQYF,TGCAGTGCTAGAAGGAGGATGACAGATACGCAGTATTTT
-,TRBV5-1,TRBJ1-1,few,CASRGVGNTEAFF,TGCGCCAGCAGGGGTGTGGGGAACACTGAAGCTTTCTTT
TRBD2,TRBV29-1,TRBJ2-3,many,CSGSGTSGKTDTQYF,TGCAGCGGATCCGGGACTAGCGGGAAAACAGATACGCAGTATTTT
-,TRBV12-3/TRBV12-4,TRBJ2-7,few,CASRRGDYEQYF,TGTGCCAGCAGACGAGGGGACTACGAGCAGTACTTC
-,TRBV10-3,TRBJ2-7,-,CAISNPIRGYEQYF,TGTGCCATCAGTAACCCGATCCGGGGATACGAGCAGTACTTC